The T cell receptor beta chain under discussion was sequenced for a study of T cell repertoires in ileal Crohn's disease. Time point denoted: neoterminal ileum biopsy at postoperative endoscopy, about 6 months after surgery. Profiling relied on immunoSEQ multiplex PCR, and the TCRdb table lists in-frame clones only, not all of them. The sample has over 10,000 clones, roughly 78% seen once. Trimming took off 4 bases at V and 2 bases at J, with 14 bases between the two ends. Germline CDR1 reads WSHSY; CDR2 reads SAAADI. The CDR3 consists of 15 residues. Material for sequencing was ileal tissue. The chain carries TRBV10-2 and TRBJ2-5; D may be TRBD2 (6 bases). The clonotype was recovered from an adult with Crohn's disease. In DNA, the CDR3 is TGCGCCAGCAGTGGTATCGGGACTCCTCAAGAGACCCAGTACTTC. Amino acid sequence: CASSGIGTPQETQYF.